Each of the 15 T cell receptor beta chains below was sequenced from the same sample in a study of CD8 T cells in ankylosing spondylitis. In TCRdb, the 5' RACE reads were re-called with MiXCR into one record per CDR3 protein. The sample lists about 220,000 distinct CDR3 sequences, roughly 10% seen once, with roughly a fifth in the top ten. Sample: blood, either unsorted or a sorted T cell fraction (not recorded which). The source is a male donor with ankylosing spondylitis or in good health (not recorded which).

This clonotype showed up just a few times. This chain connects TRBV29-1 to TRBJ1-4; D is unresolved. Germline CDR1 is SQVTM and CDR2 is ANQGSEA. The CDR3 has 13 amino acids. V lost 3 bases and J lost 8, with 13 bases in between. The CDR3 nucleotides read TGCAGCGTTGAGGGCCAGCGGGAGGAAAAACTGTTTTTT. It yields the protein CSVEGQREEKLFF.

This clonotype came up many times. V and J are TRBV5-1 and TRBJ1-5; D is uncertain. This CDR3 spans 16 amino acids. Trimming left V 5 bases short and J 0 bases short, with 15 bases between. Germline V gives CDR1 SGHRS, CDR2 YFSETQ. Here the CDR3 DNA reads TGCGCCAGCAGGAGCGCCCGGGGTACTAGCAATCAGCCCCAGCATTTT. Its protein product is CASRSARGTSNQPQHF. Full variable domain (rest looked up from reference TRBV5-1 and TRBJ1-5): KAGVTQTPRYLIKTRGQQVTLSCSPISGHRSVSWYQQTPGQGLQFLFEYFSETQRNKGNFPGRFSGRQFSNSRSEMNVSTLELGDSALYLCASRSARGTSNQPQHFGDGTRLSIL.

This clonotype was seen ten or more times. The CDR3 region has the DNA TGTGCCAGCAGCTTTATCGGGACAGCGATCAAAAACATTCAGTACTTC. Its protein product is CASSFIGTAIKNIQYF. The chain uses TRBV7-9 and TRBJ2-4, with 7 positions matching TRBD1. V shed 3 bases and J 3 bases; nucleotides not matched to a gene: 8. The CDR3 extends over 16 amino acids. CDR1 is SEHNR, CDR2 FQNEAQ, per germline (reference sequence).

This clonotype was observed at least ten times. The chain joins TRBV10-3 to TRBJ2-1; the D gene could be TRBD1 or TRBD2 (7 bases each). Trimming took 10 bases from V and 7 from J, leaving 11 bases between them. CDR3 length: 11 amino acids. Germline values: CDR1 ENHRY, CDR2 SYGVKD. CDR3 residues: CATQGGNEQFF. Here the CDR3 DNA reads TGTGCCACCCAGGGGGGGAATGAGCAGTTCTTC.

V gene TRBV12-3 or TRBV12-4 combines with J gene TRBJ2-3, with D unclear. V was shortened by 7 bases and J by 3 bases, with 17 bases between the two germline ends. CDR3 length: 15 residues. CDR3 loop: CASTPSPQMTDTQYF. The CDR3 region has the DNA TGTGCCAGCACACCCTCTCCACAGATGACAGATACGCAGTATTTT.

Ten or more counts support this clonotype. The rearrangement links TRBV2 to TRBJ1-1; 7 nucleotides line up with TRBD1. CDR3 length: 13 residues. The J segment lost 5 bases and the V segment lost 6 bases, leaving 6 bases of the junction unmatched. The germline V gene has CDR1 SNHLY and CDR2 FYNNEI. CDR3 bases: TGTGCCAGCAGCAGGGGGAGTGGAACTGAAGCTTTCTTT. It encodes CASSRGSGTEAFF.

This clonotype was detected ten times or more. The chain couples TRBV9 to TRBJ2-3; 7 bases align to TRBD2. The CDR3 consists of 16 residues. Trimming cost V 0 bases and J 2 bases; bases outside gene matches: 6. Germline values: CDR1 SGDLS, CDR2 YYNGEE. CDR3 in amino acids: CASSVGEGLNTDTQYF. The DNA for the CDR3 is TGTGCCAGCAGCGTAGGGGAGGGGTTGAACACAGATACGCAGTATTTT.

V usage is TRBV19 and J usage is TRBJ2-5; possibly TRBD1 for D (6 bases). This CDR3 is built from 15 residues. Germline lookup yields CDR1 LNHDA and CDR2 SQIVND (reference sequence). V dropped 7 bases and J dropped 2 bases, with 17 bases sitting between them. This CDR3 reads CASTSQGKGQETQYF. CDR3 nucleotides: TGTGCCAGTACCTCCCAGGGGAAGGGTCAAGAGACCCAGTACTTC.

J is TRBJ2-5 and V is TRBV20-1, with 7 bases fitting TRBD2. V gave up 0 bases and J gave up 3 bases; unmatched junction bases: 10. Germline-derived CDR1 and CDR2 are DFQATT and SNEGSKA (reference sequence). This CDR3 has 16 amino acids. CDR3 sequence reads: CSARDGGAGPKETQYF. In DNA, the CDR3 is TGCAGTGCTAGAGATGGAGGAGCGGGGCCAAAAGAGACCCAGTACTTC.

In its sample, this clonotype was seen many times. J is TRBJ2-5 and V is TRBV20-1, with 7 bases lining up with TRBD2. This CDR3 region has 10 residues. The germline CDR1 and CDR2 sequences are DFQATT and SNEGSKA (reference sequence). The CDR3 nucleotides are TGCACTTTACTAGCGGAGACCCAGTACTTC. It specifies CTLLAETQYF.

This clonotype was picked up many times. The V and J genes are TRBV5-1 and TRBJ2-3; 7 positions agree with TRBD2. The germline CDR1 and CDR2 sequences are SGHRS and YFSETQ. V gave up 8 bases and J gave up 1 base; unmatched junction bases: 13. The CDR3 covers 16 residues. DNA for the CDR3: TGCGCCAGTGGCGGGGGTAGGAAGGCAGGCACAGATACGCAGTATTTT. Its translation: CASGGGRKAGTDTQYF.

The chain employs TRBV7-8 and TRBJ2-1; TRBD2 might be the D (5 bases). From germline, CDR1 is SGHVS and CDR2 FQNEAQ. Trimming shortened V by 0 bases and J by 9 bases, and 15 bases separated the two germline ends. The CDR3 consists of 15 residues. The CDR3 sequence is CASSLAQGLASEQFF. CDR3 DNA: TGTGCCAGCAGCTTAGCGCAAGGTCTAGCCAGTGAGCAGTTCTTC.

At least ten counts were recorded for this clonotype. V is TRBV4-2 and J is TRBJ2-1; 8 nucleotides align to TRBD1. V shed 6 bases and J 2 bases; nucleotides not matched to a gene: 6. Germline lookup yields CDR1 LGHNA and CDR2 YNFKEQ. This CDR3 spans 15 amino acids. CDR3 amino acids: CASSSGTGAYNEQFF. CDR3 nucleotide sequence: TGTGCCAGCAGTTCCGGGACAGGAGCCTACAATGAGCAGTTCTTC.

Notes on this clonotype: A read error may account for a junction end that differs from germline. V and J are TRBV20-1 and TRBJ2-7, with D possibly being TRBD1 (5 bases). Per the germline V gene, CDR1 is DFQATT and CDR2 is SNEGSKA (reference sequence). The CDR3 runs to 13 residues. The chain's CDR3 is CSARDPQGPATDF. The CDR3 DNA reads TGCAGTGCTAGAGATCCCCAGGGCCCGGCCACGGACTTC.

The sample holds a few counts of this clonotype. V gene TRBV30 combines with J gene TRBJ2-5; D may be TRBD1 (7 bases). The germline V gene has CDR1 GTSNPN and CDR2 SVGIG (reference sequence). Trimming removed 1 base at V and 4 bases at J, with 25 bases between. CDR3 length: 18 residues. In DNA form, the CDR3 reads TGTGCCTGGAGTGAGGGGGCGAGACGACTAGTTTTTGGAGAGACCCAGTACTTC. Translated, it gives CAWSEGARRLVFGETQYF.